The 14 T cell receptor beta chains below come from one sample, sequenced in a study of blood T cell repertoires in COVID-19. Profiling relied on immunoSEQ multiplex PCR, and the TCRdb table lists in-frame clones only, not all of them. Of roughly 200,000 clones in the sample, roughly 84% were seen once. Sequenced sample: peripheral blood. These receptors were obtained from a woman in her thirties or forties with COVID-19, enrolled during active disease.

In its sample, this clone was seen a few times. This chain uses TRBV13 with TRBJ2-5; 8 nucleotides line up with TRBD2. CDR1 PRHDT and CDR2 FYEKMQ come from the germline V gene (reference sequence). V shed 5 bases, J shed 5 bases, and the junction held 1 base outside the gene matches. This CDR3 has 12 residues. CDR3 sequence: CASSRGRETQYF. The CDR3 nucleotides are TGTGCCAGCAGCCGCGGGAGGGAGACCCAGTACTTC.

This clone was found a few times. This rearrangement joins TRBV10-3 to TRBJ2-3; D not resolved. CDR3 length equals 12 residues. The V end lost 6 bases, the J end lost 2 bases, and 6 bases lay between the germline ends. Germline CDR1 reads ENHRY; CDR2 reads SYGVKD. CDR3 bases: TGTGCCATCAGCCGAGCCACAGATACGCAGTATTTT. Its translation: CAISRATDTQYF.

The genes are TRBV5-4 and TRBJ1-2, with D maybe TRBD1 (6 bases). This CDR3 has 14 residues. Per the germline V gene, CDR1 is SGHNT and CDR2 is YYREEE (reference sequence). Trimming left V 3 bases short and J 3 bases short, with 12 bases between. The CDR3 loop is CASSSGGPDYGYTF. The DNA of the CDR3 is TGTGCCAGCAGCTCGGGGGGGCCGGACTATGGCTACACCTTC.

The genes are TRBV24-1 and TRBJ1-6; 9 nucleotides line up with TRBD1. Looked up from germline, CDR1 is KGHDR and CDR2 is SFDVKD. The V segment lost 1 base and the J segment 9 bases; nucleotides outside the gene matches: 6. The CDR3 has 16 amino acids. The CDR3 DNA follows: TGTGCCACCAGTGATTTTAAGGGACAGGGATTTTCACCCCTCCACTTT. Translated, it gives CATSDFKGQGFSPLHF.

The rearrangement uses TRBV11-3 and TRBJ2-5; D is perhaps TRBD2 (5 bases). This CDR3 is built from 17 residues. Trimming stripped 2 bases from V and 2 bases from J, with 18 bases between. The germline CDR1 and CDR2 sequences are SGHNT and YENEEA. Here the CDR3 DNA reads TGTGCCAGCAGCTTATACCCCACGGGAACGGGGCAAGAGACCCAGTACTTC. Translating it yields CASSLYPTGTGQETQYF.

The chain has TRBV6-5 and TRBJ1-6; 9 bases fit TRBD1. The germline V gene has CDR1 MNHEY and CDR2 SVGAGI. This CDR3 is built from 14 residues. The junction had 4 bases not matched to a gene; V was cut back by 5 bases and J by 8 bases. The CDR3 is CASSQQGAHSPLHF. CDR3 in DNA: TGTGCCAGCAGTCAACAGGGGGCACATTCACCCCTCCACTTT.

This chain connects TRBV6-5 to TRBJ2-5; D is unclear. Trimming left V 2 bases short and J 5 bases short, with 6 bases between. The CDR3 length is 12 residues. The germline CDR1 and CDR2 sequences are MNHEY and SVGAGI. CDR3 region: CASSYVGETQYF. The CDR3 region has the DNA TGTGCCAGCAGTTACGTCGGGGAGACCCAGTACTTC.

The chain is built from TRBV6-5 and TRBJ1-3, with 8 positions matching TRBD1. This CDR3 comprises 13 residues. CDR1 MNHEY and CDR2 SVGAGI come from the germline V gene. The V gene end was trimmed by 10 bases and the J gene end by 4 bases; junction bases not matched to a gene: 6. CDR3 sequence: CATQGARGNTIYF. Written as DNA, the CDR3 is TGTGCCACCCAGGGGGCGCGAGGAAACACCATATATTTT.

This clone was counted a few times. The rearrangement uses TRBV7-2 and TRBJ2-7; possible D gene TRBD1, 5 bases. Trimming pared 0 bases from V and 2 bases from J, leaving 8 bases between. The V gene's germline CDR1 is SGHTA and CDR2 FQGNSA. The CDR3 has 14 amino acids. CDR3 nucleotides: TGTGCCAGCAGCTTAGCAAAGGGGCCCTACGAGCAGTACTTC. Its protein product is CASSLAKGPYEQYF.

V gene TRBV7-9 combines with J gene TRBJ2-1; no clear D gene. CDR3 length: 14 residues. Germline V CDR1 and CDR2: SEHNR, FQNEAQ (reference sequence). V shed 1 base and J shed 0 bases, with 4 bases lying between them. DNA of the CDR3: TGTGCCAGCAGCTTAGACAGCTCCTACAATGAGCAGTTCTTC. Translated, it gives CASSLDSSYNEQFF. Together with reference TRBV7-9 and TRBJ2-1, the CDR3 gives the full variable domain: DTGVSQNPRHKITKRGQNVTFRCDPISEHNRLYWYRQTLGQGPEFLTYFQNEAQLEKSRLLSDRFSAERPKGSFSTLEIQRTEQGDSAMYLCASSLDSSYNEQFFGPGTRLTVL.

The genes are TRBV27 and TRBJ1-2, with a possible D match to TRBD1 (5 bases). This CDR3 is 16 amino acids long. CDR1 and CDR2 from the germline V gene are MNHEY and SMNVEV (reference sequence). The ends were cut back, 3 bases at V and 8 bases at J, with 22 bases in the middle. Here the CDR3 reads CASSLGGGEVSSGYTF. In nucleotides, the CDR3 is TGTGCCAGCAGTTTGGGGGGAGGGGAAGTTAGCTCAGGCTACACCTTC.

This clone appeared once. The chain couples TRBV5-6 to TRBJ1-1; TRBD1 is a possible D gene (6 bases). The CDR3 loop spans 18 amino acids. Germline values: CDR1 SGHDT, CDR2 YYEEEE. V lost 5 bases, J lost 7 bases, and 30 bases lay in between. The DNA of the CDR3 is TGTGCCAGCAGAACTACTTCGGACAGACCCTTTTCCGCCTTTGAAGCTTTCTTT. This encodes CASRTTSDRPFSAFEAFF.

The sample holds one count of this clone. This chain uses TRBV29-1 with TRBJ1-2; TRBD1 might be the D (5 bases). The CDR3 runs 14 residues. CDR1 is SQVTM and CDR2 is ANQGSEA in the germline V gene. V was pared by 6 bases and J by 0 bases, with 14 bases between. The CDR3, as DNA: TGCAGCGTGATGCGGGGGGATTCTAACTATGGCTACACCTTC. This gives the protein CSVMRGDSNYGYTF.

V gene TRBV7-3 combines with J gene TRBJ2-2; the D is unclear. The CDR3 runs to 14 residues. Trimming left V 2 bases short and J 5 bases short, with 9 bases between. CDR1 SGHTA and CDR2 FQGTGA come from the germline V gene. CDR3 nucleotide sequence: TGTGCCAGCAGCTTATCCGGTGTGACCGGGGAGCTGTTTTTT. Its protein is CASSLSGVTGELFF.